The 10 T cell receptor beta chains reported below all come from one sample, sequenced in a study of OX40 agonist ivuxolimab in advanced cancers. The repertoire was sequenced with immunoSEQ multiplex PCR; TCRdb's copy has only in-frame clones and lacks some. The data show around 80,000 clones, around 86% seen once. The source material was CD4+ or CD8+ T cells sorted from blood, sampled in a trial of the OX40 agonist ivuxolimab. These receptor sequences come from an adult with an advanced solid tumor such as melanoma, head and neck, liver or kidney cancer.

This clone was detected only once. Distinct nucleotide sequences in the sample also encode this CDR3. The chain couples TRBV11-3 to TRBJ1-1; D gene ambiguous. The V gene lost 5 bases and the J gene lost 1 base, with 8 bases spanning the gap. Germline V gene data show CDR1 as SGHNT and CDR2 as YENEEA. The CDR3 has 13 amino acids. The CDR3 spells CASSLGENTEAFF. The CDR3 nucleotides are TGTGCCAGCAGCCTAGGCGAGAACACTGAAGCTTTCTTT.

This clone came up once. An end of the junction does not agree with germline; a read error may underlie this. The chain joins TRBV7-9 to TRBJ2-7, with 7 bases matching TRBD2. This CDR3 has 12 residues. Germline CDR1 and CDR2: SEHNR and FQNEAQ (reference sequence). The CDR3, as DNA: TGTGCCAGCAGCTTAGCGGGAGGGCCGATTGGATTC. It translates to CASSLAGGPIGF. Combining the CDR3 with reference TRBV7-9 and TRBJ2-7 gives the whole variable domain DTGVSQNPRHKITKRGQNVTFRCDPISEHNRLYWYRQTLGQGPEFLTYFQNEAQLEKSRLLSDRFSAERPKGSFSTLEIQRTEQGDSAMYLCASSLAGGPIGFGPGTRLTVT.

The chain links TRBV10-2 to TRBJ1-1; TRBD1 is a possible D gene (6 bases). Germline V lookup: CDR1 WSHSY, CDR2 SAAADI. V was trimmed by 6 bases and J by 7 bases, leaving 15 bases between them. CDR3 length equals 13 residues. DNA for the CDR3: TGCGCCAGCAGCCGACAGGTCCTGGATGAAGCTTTCTTT. Translated: CASSRQVLDEAFF.

The gene calls are TRBV5-1 and TRBJ2-7; D gene ambiguous. CDR1 and CDR2 from the germline V gene are SGHRS and YFSETQ. The V end lost 0 bases, the J end lost 1 base, and 8 bases lay between the germline ends. There are 14 residues in the CDR3. The CDR3 loop is CASSLVPGSYEQYF. The CDR3 region has the DNA TGCGCCAGCAGCTTGGTACCTGGATCCTACGAGCAGTACTTC.

This clone was observed a handful of times. This chain uses TRBV7-2 with TRBJ1-2, with D unclear. Germline loops: CDR1 SGHTA, CDR2 FQGNSA. V lost 4 bases, J lost 3 bases, and 12 bases lay in between. The CDR3 has 14 amino acids. The CDR3 protein is CASSSSGWDYGYTF. Here the CDR3 DNA reads TGTGCCAGCAGCTCCTCAGGTTGGGACTATGGCTACACCTTC.

This clone was observed once. CDR3 region: CASSPGTGAGHEQFF. The DNA for the CDR3 is TGTGCCAGCAGCCCCGGGACAGGGGCGGGGCATGAGCAGTTCTTC. The J gene is TRBJ2-1, the V gene TRBV7-3; 10 bases fit TRBD1. Germline V gene data show CDR1 as SGHTA and CDR2 as FQGTGA. The CDR3 is 15 residues long. V shed 5 bases, J shed 8 bases, and the junction held 9 bases outside the gene matches.

The gene calls are TRBV4-2 and TRBJ2-6, with no clear D. Looked up from germline, CDR1 is LGHNA and CDR2 is YNFKEQ. This CDR3 comprises 17 residues. The V gene lost 0 bases and the J gene lost 0 bases, with 9 bases spanning the gap. The CDR3 DNA reads as TGTGCCAGCAGCCAAGATACCCAGAGCTCTGGGGCCAACGTCCTGACTTTC. Translated, it gives CASSQDTQSSGANVLTF.

The chain combines TRBV2 with TRBJ2-1; the D gene is possibly TRBD1 (6 bases). CDR1 and CDR2 (germline): SNHLY, FYNNEI. The CDR3 length is 14 residues. V shed 6 bases and J shed 0 bases, with 9 bases lying between them. The DNA for the CDR3 is TGTGCCAGCAGGGACAGTTTCTCCTACAATGAGCAGTTCTTC. It yields the protein CASRDSFSYNEQFF. Complete variable domain (other parts from reference TRBV2 and TRBJ2-1): EPEVTQTPSHQVTQMGQEVILRCVPISNHLYFYWYRQILGQKVEFLVSFYNNEISEKSEIFDDQFSVERPDGSNFTLKIRSTKLEDSAMYFCASRDSFSYNEQFFGPGTRLTVL.

This clone was picked up one time. The V and J genes are TRBV7-2 and TRBJ2-3; D call uncertain. Trimming removed 4 bases from V and 3 bases from J, with 11 bases in between. The CDR3 has 14 amino acids. CDR1 and CDR2 (germline): SGHTA, FQGNSA. The CDR3 DNA sequence: TGTGCCAGCAGCTCCCGCCAGAATACAGATACGCAGTATTTT. The encoded protein is CASSSRQNTDTQYF. Combining the CDR3 with reference TRBV7-2 and TRBJ2-3 gives the whole variable domain GAGVSQSPSNKVTEKGKDVELRCDPISGHTALYWYRQSLGQGLEFLIYFQGNSAPDKSGLPSDRFSAERTGGSVSTLTIQRTQQEDSAVYLCASSSRQNTDTQYFGPGTRLTVL.

V is TRBV6-4 and J is TRBJ1-5, with D unresolved. V lost 5 bases and J 2 bases, leaving 10 bases between the germline ends. This CDR3 region has 14 residues. The germline gives CDR1 MRHNA, CDR2 SNTAGT. In DNA, the CDR3 is TGTGCCAGCAGTTCCAAGGGTGGCAATCAGCCCCAGCATTTT. This translates into CASSSKGGNQPQHF.